This T cell receptor beta chain was observed in a study of T cell changes during pregnancy in multiple sclerosis. Germline CDR1 is MNHEY and CDR2 is SMNVEV (reference sequence). Trimming removed 2 bases from V and 6 bases from J, with 38 bases in between. The CDR3 contains 23 residues. Some clones are missing from TCRdb's copy, which holds only in-frame ones; the method was immunoSEQ multiplex PCR. The data show approximately 96,000 clones, 92% seen once. This sequence joins TRBV27 and TRBJ1-5, with TRBD1 as a possible D gene (5 bases). The receptor was isolated from a female donor in good health, enrolled as a control in a pregnancy study. Sequenced here: peripheral blood, sampled after pregnancy. CDR3 DNA: TGTGCCAGCAGTTTACCATATATCCCGGAGCCGGGACTGCGAAATGATAGGGGTCAGCCCCAGCATTTT. The encoded protein is CASSLPYIPEPGLRNDRGQPQHF.